A single T cell receptor (beta chain) is shown here with its context. These data are taken from a study of blood T cell repertoires in COVID-19. Study-wide background: Sites across the United States, Italy and Spain contributed samples from acute and convalescent COVID-19. The analysed material was cDNA or gDNA that came from T cells, B-cell-depleted T cells, or PBMCs.

In the authors' methods: Reference gene primer amplification yielded estimated nucleated cell counts. Here immunoSEQ multiplex PCR was the method, and the copy in TCRdb shows in-frame clones only, minus some. V, J and clone size derive from that table, while D and trimming were established from the DNA sequence. The sample yields 100,000 to 150,000 clones, about 80% seen once. This CDR3 spans 15 amino acids. Germline trimming cut 5 bases from V and 1 base from J; bases unmatched to any gene: 6. CDR1 is SGHAT and CDR2 is FQNNGV in the germline V gene. This TCR was recovered from a human donor in a cohort sampled during active COVID-19. The chain joins TRBV11-2 to TRBJ1-1; 8 nucleotides line up with TRBD1. Sequenced input: peripheral blood. The CDR3 region is CASSPRQGKNTEAFF. The CDR3 DNA reads TGTGCCAGCAGCCCCCGACAGGGGAAGAACACTGAAGCTTTCTTT.